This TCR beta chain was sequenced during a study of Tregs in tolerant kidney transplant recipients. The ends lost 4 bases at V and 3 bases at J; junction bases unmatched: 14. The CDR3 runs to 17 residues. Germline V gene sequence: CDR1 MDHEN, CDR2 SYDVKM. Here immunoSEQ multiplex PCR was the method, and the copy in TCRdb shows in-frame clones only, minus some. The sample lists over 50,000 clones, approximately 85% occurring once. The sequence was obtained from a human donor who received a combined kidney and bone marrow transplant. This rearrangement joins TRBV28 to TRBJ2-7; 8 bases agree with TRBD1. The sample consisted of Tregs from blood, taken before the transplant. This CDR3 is CASSSISGQGGHYEQYF. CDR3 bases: TGTGCCAGCAGTTCAATTTCCGGACAGGGTGGCCACTACGAGCAGTACTTC.